The present TCR beta chain was sequenced within a study of OX40 agonist ivuxolimab in advanced cancers. Study-level information: Ivuxolimab is a fully human IgG2 antibody that activates OX40 (CD134). Patients enrolled in dose escalation were diagnosed with hepatocellular carcinoma, melanoma, renal cell or head and neck cancer. Among those enrolled, mean age was about 62 years (range about 23 to 90) and 75% to 90% were male.

Germline CDR1 is MNHEY and CDR2 is SVGAGI. The J segment lost 0 bases and the V segment lost 2 bases, leaving 6 bases of the junction unmatched. The CDR3 totals 16 residues. The protocol was immunoSEQ multiplex PCR, while the TCRdb copy is restricted to in-frame clones and leaves out a portion. The table records about 73,000 clones, approximately 83% of them present only once. Peripheral blood came from all dose cohorts at three timepoints. This specimen consisted of CD4+ or CD8+ T cells sorted from blood, obtained in a trial of the OX40 agonist ivuxolimab. The chain uses TRBV6-5 and TRBJ1-2, with 7 bases matching TRBD1. The sequence was obtained from an adult with an advanced solid tumor such as melanoma, head and neck, liver or kidney cancer. CDR3 residues: CASSYMTGQANYGYTF. CDR3 in DNA: TGTGCCAGCAGTTACATGACAGGGCAGGCTAACTATGGCTACACCTTC.